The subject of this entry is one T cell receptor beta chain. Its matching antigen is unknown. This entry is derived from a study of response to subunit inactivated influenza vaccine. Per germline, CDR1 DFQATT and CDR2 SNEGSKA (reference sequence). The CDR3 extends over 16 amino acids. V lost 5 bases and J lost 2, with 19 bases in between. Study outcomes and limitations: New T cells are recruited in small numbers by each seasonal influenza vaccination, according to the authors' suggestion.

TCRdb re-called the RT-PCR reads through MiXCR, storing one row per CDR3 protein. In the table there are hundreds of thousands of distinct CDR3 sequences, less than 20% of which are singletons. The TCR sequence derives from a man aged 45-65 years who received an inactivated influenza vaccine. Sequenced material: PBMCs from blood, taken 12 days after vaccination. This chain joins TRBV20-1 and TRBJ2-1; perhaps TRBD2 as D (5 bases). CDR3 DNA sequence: TGCAGTGCTCGAAGAGGGTGGACTCCTACCTACAATGAGCAGTTCTTC. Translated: CSARRGWTPTYNEQFF.